Sequencing of this T cell receptor beta chain was carried out in a study of T-cell reconstitution after alpha-beta-depleted transplantation in children. This clonotype has at least ten counts. The CDR3 extends over 15 amino acids. Germline V gene lookup returns CDR1 SGHRS and CDR2 YFSETQ. Between the trimmed V and J ends, which lost 0 bases and 3 bases, there was a span of 12 bases. Unique molecular identifiers tagged the TCRbeta library. MiXCR was run by TCRdb on the PCR reads, yielding one entry per CDR3 protein. The sample has approximately 210,000 distinct CDR3 sequences, roughly 15% seen once. The chain employs TRBV5-1 and TRBJ1-1; possibly TRBD1 for D (5 bases). The receptor was derived from a human donor who donated a stem cell graft to a child with acute lymphoblastic leukemia. Sequencing was performed on PBMCs from the stem cell graft donor, taken from the stem cell graft. The CDR3 DNA is TGCGCCAGCAGCTTGGGGGGGGGAGATGACACTGAAGCTTTCTTT. This gives the protein CASSLGGGDDTEAFF.